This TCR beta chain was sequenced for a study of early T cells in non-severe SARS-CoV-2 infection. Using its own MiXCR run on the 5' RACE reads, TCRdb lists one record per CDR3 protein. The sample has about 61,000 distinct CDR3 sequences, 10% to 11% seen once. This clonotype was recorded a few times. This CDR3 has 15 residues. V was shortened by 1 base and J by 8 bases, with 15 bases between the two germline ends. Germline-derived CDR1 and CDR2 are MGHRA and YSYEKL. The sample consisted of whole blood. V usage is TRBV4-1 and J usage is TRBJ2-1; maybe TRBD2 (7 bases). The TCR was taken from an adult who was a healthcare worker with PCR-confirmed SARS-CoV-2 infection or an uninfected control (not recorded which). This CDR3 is CASSQARGAADEQFF. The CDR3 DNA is TGCGCCAGCAGCCAAGCACGGGGGGCCGCGGATGAGCAGTTCTTC.